This T cell receptor beta chain was obtained from a study of STAT3 mutations in large granular lymphocyte leukemia. Across the whole study: Canonical activating STAT3 mutations were detected in roughly half of the longitudinally sequenced T-LGLL patients. Overall study results and limits: Suggested: STAT3 mutation was not the ancestral event for these clonal expansions. Clonal expansion was inferred from other time points because no sample existed at each clone's first appearance. Every T-LGLL patient had at least one immunodominant TCRbeta clonotype.

With 4 bases removed from V and 1 base from J, the gap between germline ends came to 3 bases. The CDR3 extends over 11 amino acids. Germline V gives CDR1 SGHDT, CDR2 YYEEEE. Sequencing used immunoSEQ multiplex PCR; TCRdb keeps in-frame clones, though not all of them. The sample includes tens of thousands of clones, around 80% seen only once; the top ten take approximately 0.41%. On this clone: The target antigen is unknown.

This TCR was recovered from a human donor with T large granular lymphocyte leukemia. Some clones in this sample may be carry-over from other donors' samples. This chain connects TRBV5-6 to TRBJ2-7; D remains ambiguous. The specimen sequenced was PBMCs. This CDR3 is CASSRSYEQYF. The CDR3 nucleotides read TGTGCCAGCAGCCGGTCCTACGAGCAGTACTTC.